The 3 T cell receptor beta chains given below trace back to one sample, sequenced in a study of cytomegalovirus exposure and HLA in healthy donors. Primers for the PCR totalled 60 Vbeta and 13 Jbeta. Libraries were prepared by immunoSEQ multiplex PCR; TCRdb keeps only in-frame clonotypes and omits some of them. The sample gives about 160,000 clones, 60% to 85% of which show up once; approximately 3.1% is in the top ten. Sequenced material: PBMCs. These receptors all come from a woman between 35 and 50 years old in good health and CMV-seronegative.

The rearrangement uses TRBV2 and TRBJ1-4; TRBD1 aligns across 8 bases. V lost 0 bases to trimming and J lost 6 bases; unmatched junction nucleotides: 3. This CDR3 has 15 residues. The germline gives CDR1 SNHLY, CDR2 FYNNEI. CDR3 amino acids: CASSEATGADEKLFF. In nucleotides, the CDR3 is TGTGCCAGCAGTGAAGCGACAGGGGCGGATGAAAAACTGTTTTTT. The complete variable domain, with remaining parts taken from reference TRBV2 and TRBJ1-4, reads EPEVTQTPSHQVTQMGQEVILRCVPISNHLYFYWYRQILGQKVEFLVSFYNNEISEKSEIFDDQFSVERPDGSNFTLKIRSTKLEDSAMYFCASSEATGADEKLFFGSGTQLSVL.

This clone has more than one count but fewer than ten. The CDR3 loop is CASSGPTGVGGNTIYF. CDR3 DNA sequence: TGTGCCAGCAGTGGCCCGACAGGGGTGGGGGGAAACACCATATATTTT. This chain connects TRBV6-6 to TRBJ1-3, with 8 bases matching TRBD1. J was trimmed by 4 bases and V by 5 bases; bases with no gene match: 10. The CDR3 loop spans 16 amino acids. In germline, CDR1 is MNHNY, CDR2 SVGAGI (reference sequence).

This clone was found once. The CDR3 nucleotides are TGTGCCAGCAGTTTTGGGCCCGCGAGCACTGAAGCTTTCTTT. This gives the protein CASSFGPASTEAFF. The chain carries TRBV6-5 and TRBJ1-1, with unresolved D. CDR3 length: 14 amino acids. The germline V and J ends were trimmed by 4 bases and 4 bases, with 13 bases remaining between them. Germline values: CDR1 MNHEY, CDR2 SVGAGI.